This TCR beta chain was sequenced in a study of T-cell reconstitution after alpha-beta-depleted transplantation in children. As it was prepared, the TCRbeta library received unique molecular identifiers. TCRdb re-analysed the PCR reads in MiXCR, keeping a single row per CDR3 protein. The data hold about 610,000 distinct CDR3 sequences, with roughly 10% observed a single time. V was shortened by 3 bases and J by 6 bases, with 6 bases between the two germline ends. Germline V gene lookup returns CDR1 KGHSH and CDR2 LQKENI. The CDR3 spans 12 residues. The source material was PBMCs from the stem cell graft donor, sampled from the stem cell graft. The source is a human donor who donated a stem cell graft to a child with acute myeloid leukemia. This rearrangement joins TRBV18 to TRBJ2-1; D uncertain. This CDR3 reads CASSPLPNEQFF. Here the CDR3 DNA reads TGTGCCAGCTCACCTTTGCCCAATGAGCAGTTCTTC.